One sample yielded the 24 T cell receptor beta chains listed below, sequenced in a study of OX40 agonist ivuxolimab in advanced cancers. The method was the immunoSEQ multiplex PCR assay. The source is immuneACCESS, and TCRdb retained only in-frame sequences with V and J called. Part of the clones is not carried over; for the studies checked, unresolved V genes explain less than half of this, and the remainder is unexplained. The sample table shows over 75,000 clones, and 90% to 95% are seen once. The leading ten clones occupy about 2.6% of the sample. The material was CD4+ or CD8+ T cells sorted from blood, obtained in a trial of the OX40 agonist ivuxolimab. The receptor source for this set is an adult with an advanced solid tumor such as melanoma, head and neck, liver or kidney cancer.

The chain recombines TRBV10-1 with TRBJ1-5, with 7 positions matching TRBD1. With 6 bases clipped from V and 11 bases from J, the junction kept 13 bases outside the gene matches. Germline-derived CDR1 and CDR2 are WNHNN and SYGVQD (reference sequence). The CDR3 runs to 14 residues. CDR3 sequence reads: CASRLTRGPGAQHF. Written as DNA, the CDR3 is TGCGCCAGCAGACTCACAAGGGGGCCGGGAGCCCAGCATTTT.

This clone has a single count. The chain uses TRBV7-8 and TRBJ1-1, with D maybe TRBD1 (5 bases). This CDR3 has 14 amino acids. Germline V CDR1 and CDR2: SGHVS, FQNEAQ. Trimming stripped 5 bases from V and 0 bases from J, with 10 bases between. CDR3 DNA sequence: TGTGCCAGCAGCCCAGGGACGGTGAACACTGAAGCTTTCTTT. Protein: CASSPGTVNTEAFF.

The V gene is TRBV5-1, the J gene TRBJ2-5, with 7 bases aligning to TRBD1. The CDR3 consists of 14 residues. Germline V lookup: CDR1 SGHRS, CDR2 YFSETQ. The J segment lost 2 bases and the V segment lost 3 bases, leaving 4 bases of the junction unmatched. CDR3 nucleotides: TGCGCCAGCAGCTCGGGCAGGGGGCAAGAGACCCAGTACTTC. It encodes CASSSGRGQETQYF.

This clone was observed a single time. The chain carries TRBV7-9 and TRBJ2-1; 7 bases agree with TRBD2. Germline trimming cut 1 base from V and 6 bases from J; bases unmatched to any gene: 3. The CDR3 extends over 14 amino acids. Germline CDR1 and CDR2: SEHNR and FQNEAQ (reference sequence). The CDR3 here is CASSLGASGNEQFF. In nucleotides, the CDR3 is TGTGCCAGCAGCTTAGGGGCTAGCGGCAATGAGCAGTTCTTC.

The chain joins TRBV5-3 to TRBJ2-4; possibly TRBD1 for D (6 bases). TRBV5-3 is reported as an ORF; its role is uncertain. Trimming pared 6 bases from V and 3 bases from J, leaving 22 bases between. The CDR3 totals 17 residues. The CDR3 region is CARTKLKEQGFKNIQYF. CDR3 nucleotides: TGTGCCAGAACCAAGCTAAAAGAACAGGGCTTCAAAAACATTCAGTACTTC.

The chain employs TRBV25-1 and TRBJ1-6; D is undetermined. Germline V gene data show CDR1 as MGHDK and CDR2 as SYGVNS. This CDR3 spans 15 amino acids. V was trimmed by 1 base and J by 7 bases, leaving 11 bases between them. Here the CDR3 reads CASSESAATNSPLHF. The CDR3 DNA reads as TGTGCCAGCAGTGAATCCGCAGCGACCAATTCACCCCTCCACTTT.

The chain combines TRBV15 with TRBJ1-2, with 8 bases lining up with TRBD1. The germline CDR1 and CDR2 sequences are LNHNV and YYDKDF (reference sequence). V was clipped by 3 bases and J by 8 bases; unmatched bases: 17. The CDR3 is 17 residues long. In DNA, the CDR3 is TGTGCCACCAGCAGCCTCTGGACAGGGTCGGTCCTAGGAGGCTACACCTTC. Protein product: CATSSLWTGSVLGGYTF.

V is TRBV6-6 and J is TRBJ2-5; weak D call: TRBD2 (6 bases). Per the germline V gene, CDR1 is MNHNY and CDR2 is SVGAGI (reference sequence). This CDR3 is 14 amino acids long. Trimming removed 7 bases at V and 1 base at J, with 13 bases between. CDR3 DNA: TGTGCCAGCACCAACTGGGGGGTCCAAGAGACCCAGTACTTC. Its protein is CASTNWGVQETQYF.

V gene TRBV9 combines with J gene TRBJ1-5; D remains ambiguous. Germline V gene sequence: CDR1 SGDLS, CDR2 YYNGEE. Trimming stripped 0 bases from V and 2 bases from J, with 6 bases between. This CDR3 spans 14 amino acids. The CDR3 DNA reads TGTGCCAGCAGCGTAGATGACGGCAATCAGCCCCAGCATTTT. Translating it yields CASSVDDGNQPQHF.

The gene calls are TRBV6-1 and TRBJ2-7; D is undetermined. Germline V CDR1 and CDR2: MNHNS, SASEGT. The V and J ends lost 10 bases and 2 bases respectively, with 0 bases between them. The CDR3 has 8 amino acids. The CDR3 sequence is CATYEQYF. In nucleotides, the CDR3 is TGTGCCACCTACGAGCAGTACTTC.

The rearrangement joins TRBV19 to TRBJ2-5; D unclear. CDR1 and CDR2 from the germline V gene are LNHDA and SQIVND (reference sequence). V was clipped by 9 bases and J by 5 bases, with 10 bases between them. The CDR3 contains 11 residues. The CDR3 DNA follows: TGTGCCAGGCGGAGAGAGGAGACCCAGTACTTC. Translated: CARRREETQYF.

The chain carries TRBV5-1 and TRBJ2-3; TRBD2 agrees at 7 bases. V lost 2 bases, J lost 7 bases, and 13 bases stayed unmatched. Germline values: CDR1 SGHRS, CDR2 YFSETQ. This CDR3 has 16 residues. The CDR3 nucleotides are TGCGCCAGCAGCTTCGGCGCGGGGGAAGCCAAGAATACGCAGTATTTT. Translation: CASSFGAGEAKNTQYF.

This sequence joins TRBV10-2 and TRBJ1-1; D is uncertain. Deletions cut 0 bases from V and 0 bases from J, with 11 bases between. Germline V gene data show CDR1 as WSHSY and CDR2 as SAAADI. CDR3 length: 16 amino acids. CDR3 sequence (DNA): TGCGCCAGCAGTGAGTCCCCAGGCAGGATGAACACTGAAGCTTTCTTT. Its protein is CASSESPGRMNTEAFF.

V and J are TRBV9 and TRBJ1-2; 7 bases are shared with TRBD1. CDR3 length: 16 residues. The V and J ends lost 0 bases and 6 bases, in that order; junction bases with no gene match: 11. In germline, CDR1 is SGDLS, CDR2 YYNGEE. The CDR3 bases are TGTGCCAGCAGCGTAGTGGGACTAGACAGGGTGGATGGCTACACCTTC. This sequence encodes CASSVVGLDRVDGYTF.

The V and J genes are TRBV6-6 and TRBJ2-1, with D perhaps matching TRBD2 (6 bases). Per germline, CDR1 MNHNY and CDR2 SVGAGI (reference sequence). CDR3 length: 13 amino acids. Trimming removed 2 bases at V and 7 bases at J, with 9 bases between. CDR3 nucleotides: TGTGCCAGCAGTTACGCGGGATTGAATGAGCAGTTCTTC. Amino acid sequence: CASSYAGLNEQFF.

V gene TRBV9 combines with J gene TRBJ1-4; TRBD1 matches 9 bases. V lost 3 bases, J lost 8 bases, and 8 bases stayed unmatched. This CDR3 has 15 amino acids. From germline, CDR1 is SGDLS and CDR2 YYNGEE. The chain's CDR3 is CASSAAGTGWEKLFF. As DNA, the CDR3 is TGTGCCAGCAGCGCTGCCGGGACAGGGTGGGAAAAACTGTTTTTT.

The chain is built from TRBV6-5 and TRBJ1-4; tentative D call: TRBD1 (5 bases). CDR3 size: 14 residues. The V gene's germline CDR1 is MNHEY and CDR2 SVGAGI. Trimming stripped 5 bases from V and 2 bases from J, with 9 bases between. The CDR3 loop is CASSPGSTNEKLFF. CDR3 DNA: TGTGCCAGCAGTCCAGGGAGTACTAATGAAAAACTGTTTTTT.

This rearrangement joins TRBV7-9 to TRBJ1-2, with D tentatively TRBD1 (6 bases). Germline CDR1 reads SEHNR; CDR2 reads FQNEAQ (reference sequence). The V end lost 5 bases, the J end lost 0 bases, and 16 bases lay between the germline ends. CDR3 length: 16 amino acids. The CDR3 reads CASSAGGQVTNYGYTF. CDR3 coding DNA: TGTGCCAGCAGCGCCGGGGGCCAGGTTACTAACTATGGCTACACCTTC.

The chain employs TRBV9 and TRBJ2-3; 8 nucleotides match TRBD2. CDR1 and CDR2 (germline): SGDLS, YYNGEE. The CDR3 totals 16 residues. V lost 0 bases and J lost 1; bases outside the gene matches: 4. CDR3 DNA: TGTGCCAGCAGCGTAGAAGCGGGAGTGGGCACAGATACGCAGTATTTT. Translation gives CASSVEAGVGTDTQYF.

The genes are TRBV6-5 and TRBJ2-1, with D hard to call. There are 13 residues in the CDR3. CDR1 and CDR2 (germline): MNHEY, SVGAGI. Trimming stripped 2 bases from V and 7 bases from J, with 9 bases between. The CDR3 DNA reads as TGTGCCAGCAGTTACGGACCTGAGAATGAGCAGTTCTTC. It encodes CASSYGPENEQFF.

This chain connects TRBV6-4 to TRBJ2-7; 7 nucleotides line up with TRBD1. Germline-derived CDR1 and CDR2 are MRHNA and SNTAGT. V was pared by 5 bases and J by 5 bases, with 15 bases of the junction left unmatched. The CDR3 contains 16 residues. CDR3 DNA sequence: TGTGCCAGCAGTTCAAAGTTGAGACAGGGCGGGCACGAGCAGTACTTC. As protein: CASSSKLRQGGHEQYF.

The rearrangement joins TRBV4-3 to TRBJ2-7; D is perhaps TRBD1 or TRBD2 (5 bases each). V shed 0 bases and J shed 3 bases, with 18 bases lying between them. This CDR3 spans 17 amino acids. Per germline, CDR1 LGHNA and CDR2 YSLEER. DNA for the CDR3: TGCGCCAGCAGCCAAGAGACCAGGGAGTTTGGGGTCTACGAGCAGTACTTC. Encoded protein: CASSQETREFGVYEQYF.

This chain uses TRBV12-5 with TRBJ1-1; D unclear. The CDR3 has 14 amino acids. The germline V gene has CDR1 LGHNT and CDR2 FRNRAP. V was trimmed by 5 bases and J by 0 bases, leaving 10 bases between them. CDR3 nucleotide sequence: TGTGCTAGTGGTCTAGCACAAATGAACACTGAAGCTTTCTTT. Translation gives CASGLAQMNTEAFF.

The CDR3 sequence is CATSETSSTDTQYF. As DNA, the CDR3 is TGTGCCACCTCGGAGACATCTAGCACAGATACGCAGTATTTT. The J gene is TRBJ2-3, the V gene TRBV9; D remains ambiguous. CDR1 is SGDLS, CDR2 YYNGEE, per germline. CDR3 size: 14 residues. V was shortened by 9 bases and J by 0 bases, with 14 bases between the two germline ends.